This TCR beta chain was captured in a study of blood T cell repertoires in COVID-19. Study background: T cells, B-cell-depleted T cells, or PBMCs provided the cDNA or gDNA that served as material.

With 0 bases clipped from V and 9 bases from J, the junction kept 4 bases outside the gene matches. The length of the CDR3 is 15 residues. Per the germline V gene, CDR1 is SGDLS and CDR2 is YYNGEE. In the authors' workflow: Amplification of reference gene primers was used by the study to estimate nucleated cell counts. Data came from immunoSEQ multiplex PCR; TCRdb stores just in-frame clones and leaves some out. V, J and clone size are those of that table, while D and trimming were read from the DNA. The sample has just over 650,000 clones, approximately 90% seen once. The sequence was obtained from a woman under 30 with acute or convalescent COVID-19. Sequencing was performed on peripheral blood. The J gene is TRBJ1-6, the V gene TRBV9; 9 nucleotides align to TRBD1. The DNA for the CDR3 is TGTGCCAGCAGCGTAGGGGACAGGGAGGCTTCACCCCTCCACTTT. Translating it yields CASSVGDREASPLHF.